Shown below are 2 T cell receptor beta chains from a single sample sequenced in a study of control samples from healthy donors and cancer patients. Only in-frame clones appear in the TCRdb table, and some are missing; sequencing was by immunoSEQ multiplex PCR. In the table there are some 190,000 clones, 91% of which are singletons. Input material: blood. The receptors shown here come from a man under 40 in good health.

This clone was counted a single time. This rearrangement joins TRBV24-1 to TRBJ1-2, with 9 bases fitting TRBD1. CDR1 is KGHDR, CDR2 SFDVKD, per germline. The trim removed 7 bases at V and 0 bases at J, leaving 8 bases unmatched. The CDR3 has 16 amino acids. Written as DNA, the CDR3 is TGTGCCACCAGCTCCGGGACAGGGAAAACTAACTATGGCTACACCTTC. Its translation: CATSSGTGKTNYGYTF.

The V call is TRBV14, the J call TRBJ2-3; possible D gene TRBD1, 5 bases. The V and J ends lost 0 bases and 1 base respectively, with 8 bases between them. Germline V gene lookup returns CDR1 SGHDN and CDR2 FVKESK. The CDR3 runs to 15 residues. CDR3 residues: CASSQDRVRTDTQYF. The CDR3 coding sequence is TGTGCCAGCAGCCAAGACAGGGTGCGCACAGATACGCAGTATTTT.